Listed below are T cell receptor beta chains from one sample, sequenced in a study of cytomegalovirus exposure and HLA in healthy donors. Using immunoSEQ multiplex PCR, the repertoire was profiled, and TCRdb retains in-frame clones only, with some absent. Of some 130,000 clones listed, about four fifths are singletons. Material for sequencing was PBMCs. These receptors originate from a woman younger than 45 in good health and CMV-seronegative. Each CDR3 is given with its conserved first and last residue. D genes are given only for firm matches. Some rows have no size entry. The others give once, few or many, or a class for an expanded clone.

clone size,D gene,J gene,V gene,CDR3 DNA,CDR3 protein
-,TRBD1,TRBJ2-3,TRBV2,TGTGCCAGCCGAACAGGGGTACAGTATTTT,CASRTGVQYF
-,-,TRBJ1-1,TRBV11-2,TGTGCCAGCAGCTTTGGACAGCTGAACACTGAAGCTTTCTTT,CASSFGQLNTEAFF
once,TRBD1,TRBJ2-2,TRBV7-9,TGTGCCAGCAGCCAACCCACTTCCGGGACAGGGGACACCGGGGAGCTGTTTTTT,CASSQPTSGTGDTGELFF
-,TRBD1,TRBJ1-5,TRBV28,TGTGCCAGCAGTTCCCCGGACAGGGGATTTCAGCCCCAGCATTTT,CASSSPDRGFQPQHF
-,-,TRBJ1-2,TRBV4-3,TGCGCCAGCAGCCTTACAGCTCGTTCTAACTATGGCTACACCTTC,CASSLTARSNYGYTF
-,TRBD2,TRBJ2-1,TRBV7-9,TGTGCCAGCAGCTTAGTGCTCGGACTAGCGGGGGGCAGGGAAGATGAGCAGTTCTTC,CASSLVLGLAGGREDEQFF
-,-,TRBJ2-3,TRBV10-3,TGTGCCATCAGTACAAACATGCGGACAAGGAGTAGCACAGATACGCAGTATTTT,CAISTNMRTRSSTDTQYF
few,-,TRBJ1-4,TRBV7-9,TGTGCCAGCAGCTTACGACAGGATAATGAAAAACTGTTTTTT,CASSLRQDNEKLFF
-,-,TRBJ1-4,TRBV7-6,TGTGCCAGCAGCTTATACAGGGATAATGAAAAACTGTTTTTT,CASSLYRDNEKLFF
-,-,TRBJ1-4,TRBV4-2,TGTGCCAGCAGCCCGAAGCTCCTTACGTCAACTAATGAAAAACTGTTTTTT,CASSPKLLTSTNEKLFF
-,-,TRBJ2-4,TRBV7-2,TGTGCCAGCAGCTTATATCTAGCGTCCAACATTCAGTACTTC,CASSLYLASNIQYF
-,-,TRBJ1-5,TRBV11-3,TGTGCCAGCAGCTTAGATGCATACAGGGTTGGGAATCAGCCCCAGCATTTT,CASSLDAYRVGNQPQHF
once,-,TRBJ1-1,TRBV5-1,TGCGCCAGCAGCTTGCTCCTCCCGAACACTGAAGCTTTCTTT,CASSLLLPNTEAFF
few,TRBD1,TRBJ2-7,TRBV15,TGTGCCACCAGCAGAGGCGGGGACAGGGGGCCCGAGCAGTACTTC,CATSRGGDRGPEQYF
-,TRBD2,TRBJ2-5,TRBV5-1,TGCGCCAGCAGCCTACTGGGAGCGGGGGGGCAAGAGACCCAGTACTTC,CASSLLGAGGQETQYF
-,-,TRBJ2-1,TRBV9,TGTGCCAGCAGCGTAGGGGACTTACAGTTCTTC,CASSVGDLQFF
-,-,TRBJ2-3,TRBV5-1,TGCGCCAGCACGCGGGGAGGCACAGATACGCAGTATTTT,CASTRGGTDTQYF
-,-,TRBJ2-1,TRBV30,TGTGCCTGGAGTCCTTACTCGACAAAGCAGTTCTTC,CAWSPYSTKQFF
-,-,TRBJ1-1,TRBV28,TGTGCCAGCAATCGGGGAAACCTGAACACTGAAGCTTTCTTT,CASNRGNLNTEAFF
few,TRBD1,TRBJ2-7,TRBV6-5,TGTGCCAGCAGTAGGGGACAGGGCTACGAGCAGTACTTC,CASSRGQGYEQYF
-,-,TRBJ1-4,TRBV5-1,TGCGCCAGCAGCAGTCGGACGGAGGCAACTAATGAAAAACTGTTTTTT,CASSSRTEATNEKLFF
-,-,TRBJ2-2,TRBV29-1,TGCAGCGTTTTTTCAGGGGATGACACCGGGGAGCTGTTTTTT,CSVFSGDDTGELFF
-,-,TRBJ1-5,TRBV28,TGTGCCAGCAGTGCCAGTAATCAGCCCCAGCATTTT,CASSASNQPQHF
many,-,TRBJ1-3,TRBV9,TGTGCCAGCAGCCCTCAACCAGTGTCCCCTCAGAACACCATATATTTT,CASSPQPVSPQNTIYF
-,-,TRBJ1-1,TRBV5-1,TGCGCCAGCAGCTTTTCAGCGGGGAACACTGAAGCTTTCTTT,CASSFSAGNTEAFF
-,TRBD1,TRBJ2-7,TRBV5-1,TGCGCCAGCGCCCTCGGACAGGGCTACGAGCAGTACTTC,CASALGQGYEQYF
once,TRBD1,TRBJ1-2,TRBV2,TGTGCCAGCAGTGAAGGGACAGGGGCAATTAACTATGGCTACACCTTC,CASSEGTGAINYGYTF
-,-,TRBJ2-1,TRBV9,TGTGCCAGCAGCGTAGAAGGGGACTCCTACAATGAGCAGTTCTTC,CASSVEGDSYNEQFF
-,-,TRBJ2-7,TRBV7-2,TGTGCCAGCAGCACGACGGGAGGGGGCGGGTACGAGCAGTACTTC,CASSTTGGGGYEQYF
-,-,TRBJ1-1,TRBV7-8,TGTGCCAGCAGCTCCGGTACCTCGAGGACTGAAGCTTTCTTT,CASSSGTSRTEAFF
once,TRBD2,TRBJ2-1,TRBV5-1,TGCGCCAGCAGCACTAGCGGGGGTTACAATGAGCAGTTCTTC,CASSTSGGYNEQFF
-,-,TRBJ1-3,TRBV4-1,TGCGCCAGCAGCCAAGATCCCGGGATAGACTTCTCTGGAAACACCATATATTTT,CASSQDPGIDFSGNTIYF
few,TRBD1,TRBJ1-1,TRBV30,TGTGCCTGGAGAGGACAGGGTCACACTGAAGCTTTCTTT,CAWRGQGHTEAFF
few,-,TRBJ1-6,TRBV2,TGTGCCAGCATCCGGGAGAGGCCTTCACCCCTCCACTTT,CASIRERPSPLHF
-,TRBD2,TRBJ2-3,TRBV7-2,TGTGCCAGCAGCTTAAGAGCGGGGAGGGGCACAGATACGCAGTATTTT,CASSLRAGRGTDTQYF
-,TRBD1,TRBJ2-3,TRBV9,TGTGCCAGCAGCCGTACAGGGGGAAGGGACACAGATACGCAGTATTTT,CASSRTGGRDTDTQYF
-,TRBD1,TRBJ1-4,TRBV6-1,TGTGCCAGCAAAGGGGACAGGGGAGTCGGAGAAAAACTGTTTTTT,CASKGDRGVGEKLFF
-,TRBD2,TRBJ2-3,TRBV5-1,TGCGCCAGCAGCAACGGACTAGGGAGTTTGACAGATACGCAGTATTTT,CASSNGLGSLTDTQYF
-,TRBD1,TRBJ2-7,TRBV2,TGTGCCAGCAGTACCGGGACAGGGCCCTACGAGCAGTACTTC,CASSTGTGPYEQYF
-,-,TRBJ1-2,TRBV10-3,TGTGCCATCCCATCCGGGGTCCGGGGCTACACCTTC,CAIPSGVRGYTF
-,-,TRBJ1-5,TRBV28,TGTGCCAGCAGGAAACAGGGCTTGGGGAGCAATCAGCCCCAGCATTTT,CASRKQGLGSNQPQHF
-,-,TRBJ1-2,TRBV19,TGTGCCAGCTCAATAGCTAACTATGGCTACACCTTC,CASSIANYGYTF
-,-,TRBJ1-1,TRBV2,TGTGCCAGCAGTGCGGGGAACACTGAAGCTTTCTTT,CASSAGNTEAFF
-,TRBD1,TRBJ1-2,TRBV6-5,TGTGCCAGCAAACCCGGGACAGGGCGGAACTATGGCTACACCTTC,CASKPGTGRNYGYTF
-,TRBD2,TRBJ2-3,TRBV2,TGTGCCAGCAGTGTAACGGGGGGGCGGGATACGCAGTATTTT,CASSVTGGRDTQYF
-,TRBD1,TRBJ2-5,TRBV29-1,TGCAGCGCCCGGACAGGGGGCGCGGAGACCCAGTACTTC,CSARTGGAETQYF
-,TRBD1,TRBJ1-2,TRBV7-3,TGTGCCAGCAGCACCAGGACAGGGGGCGGCTTTGGCTACACCTTC,CASSTRTGGGFGYTF
-,-,TRBJ2-1,TRBV7-3,TGTGCCAGCAGCGCGGACAGAAACAATGAGCAGTTCTTC,CASSADRNNEQFF
-,-,TRBJ1-2,TRBV28,TGTGCCAGCAGTTTAACTACAGGGAGAGGCTACACCTTC,CASSLTTGRGYTF
-,TRBD1,TRBJ1-2,TRBV9,TGTGCCAGCAGCGAGAGGGTACAGGGGGAAGTAGGGGGCTACACCTTC,CASSERVQGEVGGYTF
-,-,TRBJ1-1,TRBV11-3,TGTGCCAGCAGCTTAGATCTTCACACTGAAGCTTTCTTT,CASSLDLHTEAFF
-,TRBD1,TRBJ2-5,TRBV11-2,TGTGCCAGCAGGTTCACGACAGGGTACGACCAAGAGACCCAGTACTTC,CASRFTTGYDQETQYF
-,TRBD1,TRBJ2-1,TRBV7-3,TGTGCCAGCAGCTTAGGGGGACAGCATTCCAATGAGCAGTTCTTC,CASSLGGQHSNEQFF
-,TRBD1,TRBJ2-1,TRBV6-5,TGTGCCAGCAGTTACCGGGACAGGGGGTCGCTTGAGCAGTTCTTC,CASSYRDRGSLEQFF
-,-,TRBJ1-2,TRBV30,TGTGCCTGGAGTGTACTGGGGCCAAGGCATGGCTACACCTTC,CAWSVLGPRHGYTF